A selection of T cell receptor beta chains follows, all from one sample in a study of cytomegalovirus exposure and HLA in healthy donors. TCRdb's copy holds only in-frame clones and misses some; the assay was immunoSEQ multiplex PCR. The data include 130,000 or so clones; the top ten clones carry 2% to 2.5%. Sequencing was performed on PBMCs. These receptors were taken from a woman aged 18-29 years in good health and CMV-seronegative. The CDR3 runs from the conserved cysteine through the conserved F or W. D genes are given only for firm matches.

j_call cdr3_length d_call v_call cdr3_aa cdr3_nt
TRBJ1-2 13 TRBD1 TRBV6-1 CASSERDRGGYTF TGTGCCAGCAGTGAAAGGGACAGGGGTGGCTACACCTTC
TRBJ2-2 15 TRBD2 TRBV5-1 CASSLGTSDTGELFF TGCGCCAGCAGCTTGGGGACTAGCGATACCGGGGAGCTGTTTTTT
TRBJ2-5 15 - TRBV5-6 CASILKRGYQETQYF TGTGCCAGCATCCTTAAAAGGGGGTACCAAGAGACCCAGTACTTC
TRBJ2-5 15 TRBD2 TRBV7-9 CASSVGTSGQETQYF TGTGCCAGCAGCGTAGGGACTAGCGGACAAGAGACCCAGTACTTC
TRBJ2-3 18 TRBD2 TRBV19 CASSTGLAGGRVPDTQYF TGTGCCAGTAGTACCGGACTAGCGGGAGGACGGGTCCCAGATACGCAGTATTTT
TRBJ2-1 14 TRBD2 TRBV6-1 CASCRLAGDVEQFF TGTGCCAGCTGCCGGCTAGCGGGAGATGTTGAGCAGTTCTTC
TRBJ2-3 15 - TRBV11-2 CASSLGSRGTDTQYF TGTGCCAGCAGCTTAGGGTCCCGAGGCACAGATACGCAGTATTTT
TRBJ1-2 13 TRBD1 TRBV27 CASSPGQGGGYTF TGTGCCAGCAGTCCGGGACAGGGTGGTGGCTACACCTTC
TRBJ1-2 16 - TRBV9 CASSQNRVKGSHGYTF TGTGCCAGCAGCCAAAACCGGGTGAAGGGGTCCCATGGCTACACCTTC
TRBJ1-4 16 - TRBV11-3 CASSTIDGRAGEKLFF TGTGCCAGCAGCACCATCGACGGCAGGGCCGGTGAAAAACTGTTTTTT
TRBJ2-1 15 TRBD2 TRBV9 CASSVGGGLMEEQFF TGTGCCAGCAGCGTAGGGGGGGGACTCATGGAGGAGCAGTTCTTC
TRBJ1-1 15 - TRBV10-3 CAISAREIGHTEAFF TGTGCCATCAGTGCTCGGGAGATCGGGCACACTGAAGCTTTCTTT
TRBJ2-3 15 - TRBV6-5 CASSYSTLGTDTQYF TGTGCCAGCAGTTACTCAACCCTAGGCACAGATACGCAGTATTTT
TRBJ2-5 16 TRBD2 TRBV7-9 CASSYDGLAGVETQYF TGTGCCAGCAGCTATGATGGACTAGCGGGAGTGGAGACCCAGTACTTC
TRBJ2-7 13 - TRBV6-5 CASSYSQGSEQYF TGTGCCAGCAGTTACTCGCAGGGAAGTGAGCAGTACTTC
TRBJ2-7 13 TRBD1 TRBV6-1 CASRSGQGDEQYF TGTGCCAGCAGATCGGGACAGGGGGACGAGCAGTACTTC
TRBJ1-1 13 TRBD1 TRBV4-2 CASSGQGDTEAFF TGTGCCAGCAGCGGACAGGGGGACACTGAAGCTTTCTTT
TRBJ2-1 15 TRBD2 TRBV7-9 CASSSGLAGYNEQFF TGTGCCAGCAGCTCAGGACTAGCGGGTTACAATGAGCAGTTCTTC
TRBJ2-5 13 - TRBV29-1 CSVPRGGAEAQYF TGCAGCGTCCCGAGGGGGGGAGCGGAGGCCCAGTACTTC
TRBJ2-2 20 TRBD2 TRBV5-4 CASSPSPGLAGRSNTGELFF TGTGCCAGCAGTCCATCCCCAGGACTAGCGGGAAGGTCGAACACCGGGGAGCTGTTTTTT
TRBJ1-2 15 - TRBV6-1 CASSEAFRSSYGYTF TGTGCCAGCAGTGAAGCTTTCAGGTCCTCCTATGGCTACACCTTC
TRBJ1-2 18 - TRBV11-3 CASTLLSGGVGFRYGYTF TGTGCCAGCACCTTACTCTCGGGGGGCGTTGGATTCCGCTATGGCTACACCTTC
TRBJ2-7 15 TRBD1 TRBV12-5 CASGVRDRNSYEQYF TGTGCTAGTGGTGTCCGGGACAGAAACTCCTACGAGCAGTACTTC
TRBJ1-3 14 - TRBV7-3 CASSSGTNGNTIYF TGTGCCAGCAGCTCCGGGACAAATGGAAACACCATATATTTT
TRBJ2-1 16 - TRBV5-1 CASSLAQVSLYNEQFF TGCGCCAGCAGCTTGGCCCAGGTTTCCTTATACAATGAGCAGTTCTTC
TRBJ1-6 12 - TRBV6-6 CASSRSSSPLHF TGTGCCAGCAGTAGGTCTAGTTCACCCCTCCACTTT
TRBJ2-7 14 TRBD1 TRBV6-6 CASSIEGTAYEQYF TGTGCCAGCAGTATAGAGGGGACAGCCTACGAGCAGTACTTC
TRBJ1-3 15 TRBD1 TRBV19 CASSPDDRVGNTIYF TGTGCCAGTAGTCCCGACGACAGGGTGGGAAACACCATATATTTT
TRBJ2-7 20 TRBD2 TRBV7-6 CASSLHPRLAGGGRAYEQYF TGTGCCAGCAGCTTACATCCGCGACTAGCGGGAGGTGGGCGTGCTTACGAGCAGTACTTC
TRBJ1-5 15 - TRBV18 CASSPVQGGYQPQHF TGTGCCAGCTCACCGGTCCAGGGAGGGTATCAGCCCCAGCATTTT
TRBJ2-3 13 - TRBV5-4 CASSFVGSDTQYF TGTGCCAGCAGCTTTGTGGGCTCAGATACGCAGTATTTT
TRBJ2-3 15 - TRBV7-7 CASSFSTEITDTQYF TGTGCTAGCAGCTTCTCGACAGAAATCACAGATACGCAGTATTTT
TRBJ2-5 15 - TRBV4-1 CASSQDQGRGETQYF TGCGCCAGCAGCCAAGATCAAGGGAGGGGGGAGACCCAGTACTTC
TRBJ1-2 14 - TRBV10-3 CAISRQEGNYGYTF TGTGCCATCAGCCGACAGGAAGGTAACTATGGCTACACCTTC
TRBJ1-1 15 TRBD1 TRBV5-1 CASGTGGTGMAEAFF TGCGCCAGCGGCACGGGTGGGACAGGGATGGCTGAAGCTTTCTTT
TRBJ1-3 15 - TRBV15 CATSRVRDIGNTIYF TGTGCCACCAGCAGAGTAAGGGACATAGGAAACACCATATATTTT
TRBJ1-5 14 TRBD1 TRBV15 CATSATGAGQPQHF TGTGCCACCAGCGCTACAGGGGCAGGCCAGCCCCAGCATTTT
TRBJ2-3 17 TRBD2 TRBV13 CASSPPRKREYWDTQYF TGTGCCAGCAGCCCCCCAAGAAAGCGGGAGTACTGGGATACGCAGTATTTT
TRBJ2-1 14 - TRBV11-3 CASSLDGGYNEQFF TGTGCCAGCAGCTTAGATGGCGGATACAATGAGCAGTTCTTC
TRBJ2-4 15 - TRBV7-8 CASSLGTVAKNIQYF TGTGCCAGCAGCTTAGGGACAGTAGCCAAAAACATTCAGTACTTC
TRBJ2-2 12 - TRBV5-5 CASSLQTGELFF TGTGCCAGCAGCTTACAAACCGGGGAGCTGTTTTTT
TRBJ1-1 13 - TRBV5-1 CASSSPGNTEAFF TGCGCCAGCAGTTCGCCAGGCAACACTGAAGCTTTCTTT
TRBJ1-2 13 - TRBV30 CAYPGSGAYGYTF TGTGCCTACCCCGGTAGCGGCGCCTATGGCTACACCTTC